The TCR beta chain under discussion was sequenced for a study of CD4 T cells in relation to SARS-CoV-2 and coronaviruses. Study-level findings and limits: SARS-CoV-2-driven expansion was significantly weaker in crossreactive than monoreactive clones.

Concerning this clone: The target antigen is unknown.

The unexposed donors gave CD4+ T cells in about 2010-2019, prior to COVID-19. TCRdb keeps only in-frame clones here, not all; method: immunoSEQ multiplex PCR. The repertoire includes 60,000 or so clones, approximately 94% of them detected once, and 0.12% to 0.15% sits in the top ten. There are 16 residues in the CDR3. CDR1 SGDLS and CDR2 YYNGEE come from the germline V gene. Trimming took 5 bases from V and 6 from J; bases not matched to a gene: 14. What was sequenced was naive CD4+ T cells from PBMCs. Documented subset: naive CD4+ T cells isolated by negative enrichment. This clonotype was obtained from a human donor in good health. The chain has TRBV9 and TRBJ2-3; 8 nucleotides line up with TRBD2. The CDR3 protein is CASRPGGQGFPDTQYF. The CDR3 DNA is TGTGCCAGCAGGCCGGGGGGGCAAGGTTTTCCGGATACGCAGTATTTT. The complete variable domain, with remaining parts taken from reference TRBV9 and TRBJ2-3, reads DSGVTQTPKHLITATGQRVTLRCSPRSGDLSVYWYQQSLDQGLQFLIQYYNGEERAKGNILERFSAQQFPDLHSELNLSSLELGDSALYFCASRPGGQGFPDTQYFGPGTRLTVL.